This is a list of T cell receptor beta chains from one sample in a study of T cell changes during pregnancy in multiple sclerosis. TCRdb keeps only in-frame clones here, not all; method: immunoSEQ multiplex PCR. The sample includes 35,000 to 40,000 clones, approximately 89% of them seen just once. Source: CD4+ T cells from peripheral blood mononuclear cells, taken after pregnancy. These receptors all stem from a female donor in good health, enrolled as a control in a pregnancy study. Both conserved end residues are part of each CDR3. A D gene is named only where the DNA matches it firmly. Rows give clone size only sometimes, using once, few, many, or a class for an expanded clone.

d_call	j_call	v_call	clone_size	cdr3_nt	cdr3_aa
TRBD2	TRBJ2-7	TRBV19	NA	TGTGCCAGTAGTTTCTCCGGGACTAGCGGGCGGTTCACCTCCTACGAGCAGTACTTC	CASSFSGTSGRFTSYEQYF
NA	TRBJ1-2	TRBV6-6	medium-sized	TGTGCCAGCAGGGACAGTCGTGGGTATGGCTACACCTTC	CASRDSRGYGYTF
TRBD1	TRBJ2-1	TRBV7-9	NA	TGTGCCAGCAGCCTTCCGGGACAGGGGAACAATGAGCAGTTCTTC	CASSLPGQGNNEQFF
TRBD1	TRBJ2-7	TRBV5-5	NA	TGTGCCAGCAGCTTGAACAGGGGGCCCTCCTACGAGCAGTACTTC	CASSLNRGPSYEQYF
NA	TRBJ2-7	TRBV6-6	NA	TGTGCCAGCAGAGAGGAGGGCCCCACCTACGAGCAGTACTTC	CASREEGPTYEQYF
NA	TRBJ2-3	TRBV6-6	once	TGTGCCAGCAGTTACTCGACTGGGGCACATACGCAGTATTTT	CASSYSTGAHTQYF
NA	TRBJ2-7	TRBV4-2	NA	TGTGCCAGCAGCTCACAGGCGTTCGTGTACGAGCAGTACTTC	CASSSQAFVYEQYF
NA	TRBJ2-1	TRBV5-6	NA	TGTGCCAGTGGGAGGGGGGGGCGGAACAATGAGCAGTTCTTC	CASGRGGRNNEQFF
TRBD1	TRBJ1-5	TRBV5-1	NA	TGCGCCAGCAGCTATGGGACAGGGGACAATCAGCCCCAGCATTTT	CASSYGTGDNQPQHF
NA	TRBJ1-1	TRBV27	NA	TGTGCCAGCATTAATACCCCGGGCACTGAAGCTTTCTTT	CASINTPGTEAFF
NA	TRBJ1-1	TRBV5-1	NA	TGCGCCAGCAGCTTGGAAGGCAGAGACGGGGCTGAAGCTTTCTTT	CASSLEGRDGAEAFF
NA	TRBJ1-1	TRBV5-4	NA	TGTGCCAGCGGGCGGGGGGCTGGGGGGACTGAAGCTTTCTTT	CASGRGAGGTEAFF
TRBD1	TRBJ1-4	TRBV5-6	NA	TGTGCCAGCAGCCCGGGACAGGGTCGTTCGAATGAAAAACTGTTTTTT	CASSPGQGRSNEKLFF
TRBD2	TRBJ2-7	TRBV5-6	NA	TGTGCCAGCAGCTTCTGGACTAGCGGGGGGCGAACCTACGAGCAGTACTTC	CASSFWTSGGRTYEQYF
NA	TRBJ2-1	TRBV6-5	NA	TGTGCCAGCAGTTACGGGCAGGGGGGTTACAATGAGCAGTTCTTC	CASSYGQGGYNEQFF
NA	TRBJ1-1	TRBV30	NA	TGTGCCTGGAGGCACACCCTAAGGGGAACTGAAGCTTTCTTT	CAWRHTLRGTEAFF
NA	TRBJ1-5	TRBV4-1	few	TGCGCCAGCAGCCAAGATCCGTCTCCCCAGCCCCAGCATTTT	CASSQDPSPQPQHF
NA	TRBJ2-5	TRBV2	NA	TGTGCCAGCAGTGATGGGTCGCGTAGCGGCCAAGAGACCCAGTACTTC	CASSDGSRSGQETQYF
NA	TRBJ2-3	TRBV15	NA	TGTGCCACCAGCAGAGATATCTCCCTGTTGGATACGCAGTATTTT	CATSRDISLLDTQYF
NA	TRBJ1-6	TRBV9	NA	TGTGCCAGCAGCGTAGATTCAGGGCATAATTCACCCCTCCACTTT	CASSVDSGHNSPLHF
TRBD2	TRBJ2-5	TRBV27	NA	TGTGCCAGCAGTTTAGGGGGGGTCTATGGACCCCTTCAAGAGACCCAGTACTTC	CASSLGGVYGPLQETQYF
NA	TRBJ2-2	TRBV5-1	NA	TGCGCCAGCAGCTTGGCCAGTATCGGGGAGCTGTTTTTT	CASSLASIGELFF
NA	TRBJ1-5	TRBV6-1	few	TGTGCCAGCAGTGAACTATTCAATAGCAATCAGCCCCAGCATTTT	CASSELFNSNQPQHF
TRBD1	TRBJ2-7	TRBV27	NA	TGTGCCAGCAGTTTATTGGGGACAGGGATCTACGAGCAGTACTTC	CASSLLGTGIYEQYF
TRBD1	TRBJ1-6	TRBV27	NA	TGTGCCAGCAGTTTAGGCCACCTCAGGGGGCAAGATAATTCACCCCTCCACTTT	CASSLGHLRGQDNSPLHF
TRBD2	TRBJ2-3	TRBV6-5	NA	TGTGCCAGCAGTTCCCGGACTAGCGGAGCTACAGATACGCAGTATTTT	CASSSRTSGATDTQYF
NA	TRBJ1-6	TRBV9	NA	TGTGCCAGCAGCTCCCGACAGGATTCACCCCTCCACTTT	CASSSRQDSPLHF
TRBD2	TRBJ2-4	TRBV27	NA	TGTGCCACGGGCTCCGGGGGGTACATTCAGTACTTC	CATGSGGYIQYF
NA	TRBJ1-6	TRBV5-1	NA	TGCGCCAGCAGCTTCGCCTCAACAGGGCTAAATTCACCCCTCCACTTT	CASSFASTGLNSPLHF
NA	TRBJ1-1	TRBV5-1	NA	TGCGCCAGCAGCCCGACAGCGAACACTGAAGCTTTCTTT	CASSPTANTEAFF
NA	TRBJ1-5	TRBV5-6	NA	TGTGCCAGCAGCCCCTGGCGGGGCGGCCAGCCCCAGCATTTT	CASSPWRGGQPQHF
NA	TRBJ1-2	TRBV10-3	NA	TGTGCCATCAGTGCAACAGAGAACTATGGCTACACCTTC	CAISATENYGYTF
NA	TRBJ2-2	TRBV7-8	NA	TGTGCCAGCAACCAAGGGGGGGGGCTGAACACCGGGGAGCTGTTTTTT	CASNQGGGLNTGELFF
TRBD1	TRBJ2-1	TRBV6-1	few	TGTGCCAGCAGTGAAGCGCGTGGACAGGGTGAGCAGTTCTTC	CASSEARGQGEQFF
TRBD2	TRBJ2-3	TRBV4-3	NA	TGCGCCAGCAGCCAAGAGGGAGCGGGGGGCCCCACAGATACGCAGTATTTT	CASSQEGAGGPTDTQYF
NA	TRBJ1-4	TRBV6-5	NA	TGTGCCAGCAGTTACTCCCCGGGAGCTACGGGAGAAAAACTGTTTTTT	CASSYSPGATGEKLFF
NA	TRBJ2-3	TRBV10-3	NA	TGTGCCATCAGTGACGGAACGGGGGGCACAGATACGCAGTATTTT	CAISDGTGGTDTQYF
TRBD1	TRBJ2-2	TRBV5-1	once	TGCGCCAGCAGCGTGACAGGGGACACCGGGGAGCTGTTTTTT	CASSVTGDTGELFF
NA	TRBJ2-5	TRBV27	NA	TGTGCCAGCAGTTCAGGGGAGACCCAGTACTTC	CASSSGETQYF
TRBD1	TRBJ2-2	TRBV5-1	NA	TGCGCCAGCAGCCTTGACAGGGCTCTGACCGGGGAGCTGTTTTTT	CASSLDRALTGELFF
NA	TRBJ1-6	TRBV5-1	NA	TGCGCCAGCAGCCTGGGGGGAGGGGACACGAATTCACCCCTCCACTTT	CASSLGGGDTNSPLHF